These T cell receptor beta chains were read from a single sample in a study of control samples from healthy donors and cancer patients. Sequencing used immunoSEQ multiplex PCR; TCRdb keeps in-frame clones, though not all of them. The table lists more than 100,000 clones, over 75% of them singletons. Sequencing was carried out using blood. All receptors derive from a young man in good health. Each CDR3 is given without its conserved first and last residue.

v_gene,j_gene,CDR3aa
TRBV21-1,TRBJ2-3,ASSTRTAKITDTQY
TRBV7-2,TRBJ2-2,ASSTSGRAAGELF
TRBV4-1,TRBJ2-3,ASSQDPSGTDTQY
TRBV2,TRBJ2-7,ASSETGQGFEQY
TRBV19,TRBJ1-5,ASTPGQGKTSNQPQH
TRBV11-2,TRBJ1-1,ASSLGGEAF
TRBV7-9,TRBJ2-1,ASKGVSSYNEQF
TRBV5-6,TRBJ2-5,ASSLPGLPKETQY
TRBV6-5,TRBJ2-3,ASSYSGTGSDTQY
TRBV6-2/TRBV6-3,TRBJ1-1,ASSYSSGVTEAF
TRBV5-6,TRBJ2-5,ASSLPLGRAIVETQY
TRBV7-9,TRBJ2-2,ASSAIRGKGDTGELF
TRBV19,TRBJ1-5,ASSMYDSNQPQH
TRBV28,TRBJ1-1,ASSRRLWAWAEAF
TRBV6-4,TRBJ1-2,ASSAGPNYGYT
TRBV14,TRBJ2-7,ASSQDWPDSYEQY
TRBV28,TRBJ1-2,ASSLERYGYT
TRBV27,TRBJ1-1,ASSSRQAAPFS
TRBV5-1,TRBJ2-7,ASRGGAAYEQY
TRBV29-1,TRBJ1-2,SVGGESYGYT
TRBV27,TRBJ2-7,ASSPQAGPYEQY
TRBV28,TRBJ2-3,ASSLGDRGRESDTQY
TRBV28,TRBJ2-1,AVWGLAGGGSYNEQF
TRBV7-6,TRBJ1-2,ASSSQGSGGYT
TRBV6-5,TRBJ2-1,ASSYSGLEGQF
TRBV9,TRBJ2-2,ASSVVGSGSNNGELF
TRBV5-6,TRBJ1-5,ASSLWGPGQEGGPQH
TRBV5-6,TRBJ2-3,ASSFSSTDTQY
TRBV27,TRBJ2-5,ASSPRTSGETQY
TRBV25-1,TRBJ2-3,ASRVTYTQY
TRBV5-1,TRBJ2-7,ASSLVSGNYEQY
TRBV5-8,TRBJ1-2,ASSFLLGQGASSGGYT
TRBV27,TRBJ2-2,ASSPPQLGRARPNTGELF
TRBV11-3,TRBJ2-2,ASSLASQGKLF
TRBV5-1,TRBJ1-2,ASSLLPDSSGYT
TRBV10-1,TRBJ2-5,ASSEGSNSAETQY
TRBV10-1,TRBJ2-1,ASSESRRTGNNEQF